This passage covers 25 T cell receptor beta chains from one sample sequenced in a study of blood T cell repertoires in COVID-19. Libraries were prepared by immunoSEQ multiplex PCR; TCRdb keeps only in-frame clonotypes and omits some of them. The repertoire includes approximately 240,000 clones, 83% of them detected once, and 1.3% sits in the top ten. The sequenced sample consisted of peripheral blood. The origin of the receptors is a woman aged 25 to 45 with COVID-19, enrolled during active disease.

There are a few counts of this clone. The chain is built from TRBV5-5 and TRBJ1-5, with 8 nucleotides matching TRBD1. CDR3 length equals 18 residues. V gave up 0 bases and J gave up 0 bases; unmatched junction bases: 8. The germline V gene encodes CDR1 SGHKS and CDR2 YYEKEE (reference sequence). The CDR3 DNA follows: TGTGCCAGCAGCTTGGCCGGGACAGGCGGCTATAGCAATCAGCCCCAGCATTTT. The encoded protein is CASSLAGTGGYSNQPQHF.

This sequence joins TRBV19 and TRBJ1-2, with 7 nucleotides matching TRBD1. The CDR3 sequence is 15 residues long. J was trimmed by 0 bases and V by 7 bases; bases with no gene match: 8. The germline CDR1 and CDR2 sequences are LNHDA and SQIVND (reference sequence). CDR3 DNA: TGTGCCAGTATTCCCCGGGACAGAGCTAACTATGGCTACACCTTC. Translated, it gives CASIPRDRANYGYTF.

The V and J genes are TRBV10-3 and TRBJ2-5; 11 bases fit TRBD2. The CDR3 contains 16 residues. Trimming removed 3 bases from V and 0 bases from J; junction bases left unmatched: 3. Germline-derived CDR1 and CDR2 are ENHRY and SYGVKD. CDR3 in DNA: TGTGCCATCAGTGACTCTAGCGGGGGGAACCAAGAGACCCAGTACTTC. Amino acids: CAISDSSGGNQETQYF.

The rearrangement uses TRBV2 and TRBJ1-2; 8 bases fit TRBD1. The V segment lost 5 bases and the J segment 4 bases; nucleotides outside the gene matches: 3. Per germline, CDR1 SNHLY and CDR2 FYNNEI. The length of the CDR3 is 13 residues. The CDR3 here is CASSRQGPYGYTF. CDR3 sequence (DNA): TGTGCCAGCAGTAGACAGGGGCCCTATGGCTACACCTTC.

The chain is built from TRBV7-3 and TRBJ2-3; tentative D call: TRBD2 (6 bases). V dropped 1 base and J dropped 6 bases, with 17 bases sitting between them. Germline CDR1 SGHTA, CDR2 FQGTGA. This CDR3 spans 16 amino acids. DNA for the CDR3: TGTGCCAGCAGCTTAAATGTAGGCGGGGCCGGGGATACGCAGTATTTT. Encoded protein: CASSLNVGGAGDTQYF. Full variable domain (rest looked up from reference TRBV7-3 and TRBJ2-3): GAGVSQTPSNKVTEKGKYVELRCDPISGHTALYWYRQSLGQGPEFLIYFQGTGAADDSGLPNDRFFAVRPEGSVSTLKIQRTERGDSAVYLCASSLNVGGAGDTQYFGPGTRLTVL.

This chain links TRBV9 with TRBJ2-1; the match to TRBD2 covers 9 bases. The junction had 15 bases not matched to a gene; V was cut back by 4 bases and J by 13 bases. Germline loops: CDR1 SGDLS, CDR2 YYNGEE. There are 15 residues in the CDR3. CDR3 protein: CASSPEPRAGGPQFF. The CDR3, as DNA: TGTGCCAGCAGCCCGGAACCGAGAGCGGGGGGACCCCAGTTCTTC. The full variable domain, its missing parts supplied by reference TRBV9 and TRBJ2-1, is DSGVTQTPKHLITATGQRVTLRCSPRSGDLSVYWYQQSLDQGLQFLIQYYNGEERAKGNILERFSAQQFPDLHSELNLSSLELGDSALYFCASSPEPRAGGPQFFGPGTRLTVL.

CDR3 residues: CASTRIFGTGGTLLHF. CDR3 nucleotide sequence: TGTGCCAGTACCAGAATCTTCGGGACAGGGGGTACTCTCCTCCACTTT. This sequence joins TRBV19 and TRBJ1-6; 11 bases are shared with TRBD1. CDR1 is LNHDA, CDR2 SQIVND, per germline (reference sequence). Trimming cost V 7 bases and J 15 bases; bases outside gene matches: 17. The CDR3 consists of 16 residues.

The rearrangement joins TRBV5-8 to TRBJ1-5, with TRBD1 matching 12 bases. J lost 4 bases, V lost 4 bases, and 9 bases had no gene match. From germline, CDR1 is SGHTS and CDR2 YDEGEE. This CDR3 is 17 amino acids long. The CDR3 nucleotides read TGTGCCAGCAGCAGAGGGACAGGGGGCGTAGGAAATCAGCCCCAGCATTTT. Its protein product is CASSRGTGGVGNQPQHF.

The chain recombines TRBV3-1 (or the pseudogene TRBV3-2) with TRBJ2-6; 11 bases align to TRBD2. The CDR3 loop spans 21 amino acids. Trimming at V came to 5 bases and at J to 0 bases, leaving 15 bases not matched to a gene. CDR1 is LGHDT, CDR2 YNNKEL, per germline (reference sequence). The CDR3 DNA reads TGTGCCAGCAGCTCCCGTTCGTCTAGCGGGGGGCCCAGCTCTGGGGCCAACGTCCTGACTTTC. This sequence encodes CASSSRSSSGGPSSGANVLTF.

The chain uses TRBV27 and TRBJ1-1, with D maybe TRBD1 (5 bases). Germline V gene sequence: CDR1 MNHEY, CDR2 SMNVEV (reference sequence). Trimming removed 4 bases from V and 4 bases from J, with 13 bases in between. The CDR3 runs to 14 residues. The CDR3 region has the DNA TGTGCCAGCAGTTCTCAGGGTGTCGGCACTGAAGCTTTCTTT. Its protein is CASSSQGVGTEAFF.

J is TRBJ1-2 and V is TRBV23-1; 7 positions agree with TRBD1. TRBV23-1 is labeled an ORF, and its function is uncertain. The CDR3 covers 17 residues. V shed 0 bases, J shed 4 bases, and the junction held 11 bases outside the gene matches. This CDR3 reads CASSQSRPTGSRYGYTF. CDR3 bases: TGCGCCAGCAGTCAATCGCGCCCGACAGGGAGCCGCTATGGCTACACCTTC.

This chain uses TRBV3-1 (or the pseudogene TRBV3-2) with TRBJ2-7; no firm D call. The germline V gene encodes CDR1 LGHDT and CDR2 YNNKEL (reference sequence). Trimming cost V 1 base and J 5 bases, with 9 bases left between them. The CDR3 runs 13 residues. CDR3 in amino acids: CASSQGPLDEQYF. The CDR3 DNA follows: TGTGCCAGCAGCCAAGGGCCCCTCGACGAGCAGTACTTC.

The chain joins TRBV5-1 to TRBJ2-3; the match to TRBD2 covers 12 bases. The ends lost 0 bases at V and 2 bases at J; junction bases unmatched: 1. The CDR3 loop spans 16 amino acids. Germline V gives CDR1 SGHRS, CDR2 YFSETQ. The CDR3 loop reads CASSLGLAGATDTQYF. The DNA for the CDR3 is TGCGCCAGCAGCTTGGGACTAGCGGGGGCCACAGATACGCAGTATTTT.

In its sample, this clone was seen once. The V and J genes are TRBV7-7 and TRBJ2-7, with D perhaps matching TRBD2 (6 bases). Trimming removed 3 bases at V and 1 base at J, with 10 bases between. CDR1 and CDR2 (germline): SSHAT, FNYEAQ (reference sequence). CDR3 length: 14 residues. The CDR3 region has the DNA TGTGCCAGCAGCTTGGGAGGTGATTCCTACGAGCAGTACTTC. This codes for CASSLGGDSYEQYF.

This clone appeared a single time. The rearrangement uses TRBV9 and TRBJ1-2; D is uncertain. V lost 0 bases and J 5 bases, leaving 11 bases between the germline ends. The CDR3 spans 14 residues. The germline CDR1 and CDR2 sequences are SGDLS and YYNGEE. The CDR3 nucleotides read TGTGCCAGCAGCGTAGCGGATACGGGGTATGGCTACACCTTC. Its translation: CASSVADTGYGYTF.

This sequence joins TRBV5-1 and TRBJ2-5, with TRBD2 matching over 11 bases. The CDR3 sequence is 16 residues long. Trimming cost V 4 bases and J 1 base; bases outside gene matches: 6. Germline assignment: CDR1 SGHRS and CDR2 YFSETQ. The chain's CDR3 is CASSLSGRVLQETQYF. As DNA, the CDR3 is TGCGCCAGCAGCCTTAGCGGGAGGGTACTCCAAGAGACCCAGTACTTC. Looking up the rest from reference TRBV5-1 and TRBJ2-5 gives the full variable domain: KAGVTQTPRYLIKTRGQQVTLSCSPISGHRSVSWYQQTPGQGLQFLFEYFSETQRNKGNFPGRFSGRQFSNSRSEMNVSTLELGDSALYLCASSLSGRVLQETQYFGPGTRLLVL.

In its sample, this clone was seen a few times. CDR3 sequence (DNA): TGTGCCAGCAGCCTACTTTCGACAGGGCCCCATGGCTACACCTTC. As protein: CASSLLSTGPHGYTF. The rearrangement links TRBV7-3 to TRBJ1-2; TRBD1 aligns across 7 bases. Trimming at V came to 5 bases and at J to 6 bases, leaving 12 bases not matched to a gene. This CDR3 spans 15 amino acids. The germline gives CDR1 SGHTA, CDR2 FQGTGA.

The CDR3 reads CASSVTGDQPQHF. The CDR3 bases are TGTGCCAGCAGCGTGACAGGGGATCAGCCCCAGCATTTT. V and J are TRBV6-5 and TRBJ1-5; 8 bases are shared with TRBD1. With 6 bases clipped from V and 5 bases from J, the junction kept 3 bases outside the gene matches. This CDR3 is built from 13 residues. Germline V CDR1 and CDR2: MNHEY, SVGAGI.

V usage is TRBV7-3 and J usage is TRBJ2-5; TRBD2 is a possible D gene (5 bases). V lost 3 bases to trimming and J lost 5 bases, with 10 bases between them. Germline values: CDR1 SGHTA, CDR2 FQGTGA. The CDR3 totals 13 residues. CDR3 region: CASSFGGYETQYF. For the CDR3, the DNA is TGTGCCAGCAGCTTCGGCGGGTACGAGACCCAGTACTTC.

V usage is TRBV5-5 and J usage is TRBJ1-1, with D unclear. The CDR3 contains 17 residues. Germline CDR1 is SGHKS and CDR2 is YYEKEE (reference sequence). Deletions cut 0 bases from V and 2 bases from J, with 17 bases between. The CDR3 DNA follows: TGTGCCAGCAGCTTGGAGGCGGCATCCCGGCCTAACACTGAAGCTTTCTTT. It codes for CASSLEAASRPNTEAFF.

The gene calls are TRBV28 and TRBJ2-7; 7 bases line up with TRBD2. Germline CDR1 is MDHEN and CDR2 is SYDVKM. The CDR3 is 14 amino acids. V was clipped by 6 bases and J by 0 bases; unmatched bases: 5. The CDR3 sequence is CASRRGSNSYEQYF. The CDR3 region has the DNA TGTGCCAGCAGGCGGGGGTCCAACTCCTACGAGCAGTACTTC.

This clone has more than one count but fewer than ten. J is TRBJ2-3 and V is TRBV19; 7 bases map to TRBD1. This CDR3 contains 12 residues. The V and J ends lost 4 bases and 13 bases, in that order; junction bases with no gene match: 8. Germline V gene data show CDR1 as LNHDA and CDR2 as SQIVND (reference sequence). The CDR3 protein is CASSTRQGREYF. CDR3 sequence (DNA): TGTGCCAGTAGTACTCGACAGGGACGTGAGTATTTT.

The rearrangement links TRBV9 to TRBJ2-1; the match to TRBD2 covers 7 bases. This CDR3 has 16 amino acids. The V segment lost 2 bases and the J segment 7 bases; nucleotides outside the gene matches: 12. Germline V lookup: CDR1 SGDLS, CDR2 YYNGEE. For the CDR3, the DNA is TGTGCCAGCAGCGTGGCTAGCGGCCGCTCGGAAAATGAGCAGTTCTTC. It translates to CASSVASGRSENEQFF. The full variable domain, in which reference TRBV9 and TRBJ2-1 provide the parts outside the CDR3, is DSGVTQTPKHLITATGQRVTLRCSPRSGDLSVYWYQQSLDQGLQFLIQYYNGEERAKGNILERFSAQQFPDLHSELNLSSLELGDSALYFCASSVASGRSENEQFFGPGTRLTVL.

This sequence joins TRBV7-9 and TRBJ1-6, with D hard to call. The V and J ends lost 10 bases and 7 bases respectively, with 20 bases between them. The germline V gene encodes CDR1 SEHNR and CDR2 FQNEAQ (reference sequence). The CDR3 is 15 residues long. This CDR3 is CATQSPGSLNSPLHF. CDR3 nucleotides: TGTGCCACCCAGTCCCCGGGGAGTCTAAATTCACCCCTCCACTTT.

This chain connects TRBV9 to TRBJ2-2; TRBD2 agrees at 9 bases. Germline assignment: CDR1 SGDLS and CDR2 YYNGEE. Germline trimming cut 4 bases from V and 1 base from J; bases unmatched to any gene: 5. This CDR3 contains 16 residues. This chain's CDR3 is CASSIQAGGNTGELFF. In DNA, the CDR3 is TGTGCCAGCAGCATCCAAGCGGGAGGGAACACCGGGGAGCTGTTTTTT.